These 28 T cell receptor beta chains share one sample of origin, sequenced in a study of monozygotic twins with inflammatory bowel disease. TCRdb reanalyzed the 5' RACE reads, giving one entry per CDR3 protein sequence and no DNA. The sample data list 85,000 to 110,000 distinct CDR3 sequences. Sequencing was carried out using blood. These receptors all come from a human donor with ulcerative colitis or Crohn's disease, or a healthy co-twin of an affected twin (not recorded which).

This chain joins TRBV4-3 and TRBJ2-5; TCRdb names TRBD2, which stays unverified in the absence of DNA. Per the germline V gene, CDR1 is LGHNA and CDR2 is YSLEER. The CDR3 length is 16 residues. This CDR3 is CASSQSLTSGQETQYF.

The rearrangement links TRBV6-2 or TRBV6-3 to TRBJ2-5; TCRdb names TRBD2, which stays unverified in the absence of DNA. Germline V gene lookup returns CDR1 MNHEY and CDR2 SVGEGT. The CDR3 sequence is 15 residues long. CDR3 in amino acids: CASGPTSGSGETQYF.

The rearrangement joins TRBV28 to TRBJ1-4; there is no DNA to check the TCRdb D call of TRBD1. CDR1 MDHEN and CDR2 SYDVKM come from the germline V gene. The CDR3 runs 13 residues. The CDR3 loop is CASRDRGHEKLFF.

The CDR3 sequence is CSVDSGTGRGEQFF. The chain employs TRBV29-1 and TRBJ2-1; TCRdb returns TRBD1, unconfirmable since there is no DNA. This CDR3 is 14 amino acids long. Germline assignment: CDR1 SQVTM and CDR2 ANQGSEA.

CDR3 protein: CSASSPRANEQFF. The chain joins TRBV20-1 to TRBJ2-1; the TCRdb D gene call, TRBD1, has no DNA to confirm it. CDR3 length equals 13 residues. Germline lookup yields CDR1 DFQATT and CDR2 SNEGSKA (reference sequence).

The rearrangement uses TRBV5-1 and TRBJ2-1; TCRdb lists TRBD2, though no DNA is available to test this call. The CDR3 loop spans 16 amino acids. Looked up from germline, CDR1 is SGHRS and CDR2 is YFSETQ. CDR3 sequence reads: CASSFTDRLGGNEQFF.

The chain joins TRBV4-1 to TRBJ2-1; TCRdb names TRBD1, which stays unverified in the absence of DNA. Germline CDR1 reads MGHRA; CDR2 reads YSYEKL. This CDR3 comprises 12 residues. The chain's CDR3 is CASSQQRREQFF.

The gene calls are TRBV7-9 and TRBJ2-2; there is no DNA to check the TCRdb D call of TRBD2. Looked up from germline, CDR1 is SEHNR and CDR2 is FQNEAQ (reference sequence). The CDR3 spans 16 residues. CDR3 loop: CASSFSASGPTGELFF.

This chain uses TRBV5-1 with TRBJ2-7. CDR3 length: 15 amino acids. CDR1 and CDR2 (germline): SGHRS, YFSETQ. The CDR3 sequence: CASCDLNFGSYEQYF. Supplemented by reference TRBV5-1 and TRBJ2-7, the full variable domain reads KAGVTQTPRYLIKTRGQQVTLSCSPISGHRSVSWYQQTPGQGLQFLFEYFSETQRNKGNFPGRFSGRQFSNSRSEMNVSTLELGDSALYLCASCDLNFGSYEQYFGPGTRLTVT.

The V call is TRBV7-9, the J call TRBJ1-2. From germline, CDR1 is SEHNR and CDR2 FQNEAQ (reference sequence). This CDR3 spans 13 amino acids. The CDR3 here is CASSFGQTYGYTF.

The rearrangement uses TRBV28 and TRBJ2-3; TCRdb proposes TRBD1, but this gene call is untestable without DNA. Germline V lookup: CDR1 MDHEN, CDR2 SYDVKM. The CDR3 consists of 14 residues. CDR3 sequence reads: CASSFGGITDTQYF.

V usage is TRBV20-1 and J usage is TRBJ2-7; TCRdb gives TRBD2 as the D gene, but with no DNA this cannot be confirmed. CDR3 length: 16 amino acids. The germline CDR1 and CDR2 sequences are DFQATT and SNEGSKA (reference sequence). CDR3: CSARPETRRVSYEQYF.

V gene TRBV29-1 combines with J gene TRBJ2-5; TCRdb proposes TRBD1, but this gene call is untestable without DNA. CDR3 size: 13 residues. Germline assignment: CDR1 SQVTM and CDR2 ANQGSEA. The CDR3 sequence: CSATGGGKETQYF. The complete variable domain, with remaining parts taken from reference TRBV29-1 and TRBJ2-5, reads SAVISQKPSRDICQRGTSLTIQCQVDSQVTMMFWYRQQPGQSLTLIATANQGSEATYESGFVIDKFPISRPNLTFSTLTVSNMSPEDSSIYLCSATGGGKETQYFGPGTRLLVL.

This chain uses TRBV10-3 with TRBJ2-6; the TCRdb D gene call, TRBD1, has no DNA to confirm it. From germline, CDR1 is ENHRY and CDR2 SYGVKD. The CDR3 consists of 15 residues. Here the CDR3 reads CAISGTRAGANVLTF.

J is TRBJ2-3 and V is TRBV6-5; TCRdb indicates TRBD2, and absent DNA this call remains unverified. The germline V gene encodes CDR1 MNHEY and CDR2 SVGAGI. CDR3 size: 16 residues. The CDR3: CASSYFLAGRTDTQYF.

CDR3 region: CASSIGGANTEAFF. The chain links TRBV5-1 to TRBJ1-1; TCRdb reports TRBD1, a call that lacks DNA to check it against. Germline lookup yields CDR1 SGHRS and CDR2 YFSETQ. The CDR3 length is 14 residues.

V and J are TRBV6-5 and TRBJ2-2. This CDR3 contains 15 residues. Per the germline V gene, CDR1 is MNHEY and CDR2 is SVGAGI. Here the CDR3 reads CASSYPGVGTGELFF.

V and J are TRBV4-3 and TRBJ2-3. The CDR3 is 16 amino acids. Germline CDR1 and CDR2: LGHNA and YSLEER. The CDR3: CASSQEPRGTTDTQYF.

The genes are TRBV12-3 or TRBV12-4 and TRBJ2-1; absent DNA, TCRdb's TRBD1 call cannot be checked. There are 14 residues in the CDR3. The CDR3 loop reads CASSGDSYYNEQFF.

The chain joins TRBV5-6 to TRBJ2-3; TCRdb returns TRBD1, unconfirmable since there is no DNA. Germline V CDR1 and CDR2: SGHDT, YYEEEE. This CDR3 spans 13 amino acids. CDR3 amino acids: CASSLRGVDTQYF.

Here the CDR3 reads CAISEYDDEQFF. The chain combines TRBV10-3 with TRBJ2-1. This CDR3 comprises 12 residues. Germline CDR1 ENHRY, CDR2 SYGVKD.

The chain employs TRBV19 and TRBJ2-7; TCRdb lists TRBD1, though no DNA is available to test this call. Germline values: CDR1 LNHDA, CDR2 SQIVND (reference sequence). The CDR3 totals 17 residues. The chain's CDR3 is CASSIMGLWQGVYEQYF.

This sequence joins TRBV18 and TRBJ2-4. The germline V gene encodes CDR1 KGHSH and CDR2 LQKENI. This CDR3 has 14 residues. CDR3 loop: CASSPPGIVDIQYF.

This chain links TRBV15 with TRBJ1-1. The germline V gene encodes CDR1 LNHNV and CDR2 YYDKDF (reference sequence). The length of the CDR3 is 11 residues. The CDR3 region is CATVGNTEAFF.

The chain employs TRBV7-8 and TRBJ2-2; there is no DNA to check the TCRdb D call of TRBD2. The length of the CDR3 is 15 residues. The V gene's germline CDR1 is SGHVS and CDR2 FQNEAQ. The CDR3 is CASRLGDSYTGELFF.

The chain carries TRBV4-1 and TRBJ1-1. The CDR3 extends over 17 amino acids. The germline gives CDR1 MGHRA, CDR2 YSYEKL. CDR3 in amino acids: CASSQVDLGFSYTEAFF.

The V and J genes are TRBV7-6 and TRBJ2-2; TCRdb's D gene call, TRBD1, goes unchecked for lack of DNA. CDR3 length equals 17 residues. CDR1 SGHVS and CDR2 FNYEAQ come from the germline V gene. CDR3 residues: CASSAGVGTVNTGELFF.

The V gene is TRBV7-2, the J gene TRBJ1-5; the TCRdb D gene call, TRBD1, has no DNA to confirm it. Germline CDR1 and CDR2: SGHTA and FQGNSA. The CDR3 is 15 amino acids. The CDR3 here is CASSPGGGGLQPQHF.